This entry lists 32 T cell receptor beta chains sequenced from one sample in a study of T cell repertoires in cytomegalovirus infection. TCRdb fed the reads into MiXCR, producing one record per CDR3 protein. The sample holds some 300,000 distinct CDR3 sequences, 15% to 20% seen once. The specimen was PBMCs. These receptors were collected from a human donor in good health (CMV status not recorded). Some clones in this sample may be carry-over from other donors' samples.

The V and J genes are TRBV10-3 and TRBJ1-1; tentatively, D is TRBD1 (5 bases). V was cut by 5 bases and J by 8 bases, with 12 bases left in between. The germline V gene encodes CDR1 ENHRY and CDR2 SYGVKD. The CDR3 covers 12 residues. CDR3 nucleotide sequence: TGTGCCATCAGTCTTACAGGATACGAAGCTTTCTTT. It is translated as CAISLTGYEAFF.

This clonotype was seen more than once but under ten times. The V and J genes are TRBV7-2 and TRBJ1-1; D may be TRBD1 (5 bases). The length of the CDR3 is 17 residues. V lost 2 bases to trimming and J lost 6 bases, with 22 bases between them. Germline loops: CDR1 SGHTA, CDR2 FQGNSA. As DNA, the CDR3 is TGTGCCAGCAGCTTAACTTTAATTCAAGGGGATTCCTCTGAAGCTTTCTTT. It translates to CASSLTLIQGDSSEAFF.

This clonotype was observed a few times. The chain recombines TRBV10-3 with TRBJ1-1, with D perhaps TRBD1 (5 bases). V lost 8 bases and J 0 bases, leaving 10 bases between the germline ends. Germline lookup yields CDR1 ENHRY and CDR2 SYGVKD. This CDR3 is built from 13 residues. The CDR3 region has the DNA TGTGCCATCCTGGACACCTTGAACACTGAAGCTTTCTTT. Translating gives CAILDTLNTEAFF.

The chain is built from TRBV6-1 and TRBJ1-6; no clear D. This CDR3 has 15 residues. V dropped 1 base and J dropped 8 bases, with 12 bases sitting between them. Germline V gene data show CDR1 as MNHNS and CDR2 as SASEGT. The CDR3 loop reads CASSEVASRDSPLHF. CDR3 nucleotide sequence: TGTGCCAGCAGTGAAGTCGCGTCGAGGGATTCACCCCTCCACTTT.

This clonotype was counted a few times. The chain joins TRBV5-4 to TRBJ1-1, with TRBD1 as a possible D gene (6 bases). V lost 0 bases, J lost 5 bases, and 14 bases lay in between. CDR3 length: 15 residues. Germline V gene lookup returns CDR1 SGHNT and CDR2 YYREEE (reference sequence). The CDR3 bases are TGTGCCAGCAGCTTGGAGCGGGGGGCGATGACTGAAGCTTTCTTT. Translated: CASSLERGAMTEAFF.

This clonotype appeared many times. This rearrangement joins TRBV7-9 to TRBJ2-7; no firm D call. Germline CDR1 and CDR2: SEHNR and FQNEAQ (reference sequence). This CDR3 contains 11 residues. The V and J ends lost 3 bases and 7 bases respectively, with 7 bases between them. CDR3: CASSFAREQYF. CDR3 coding DNA: TGTGCCAGCAGCTTTGCTAGGGAGCAGTACTTC.

This clonotype was detected many times. This chain joins TRBV12-3 or TRBV12-4 and TRBJ2-7; 7 bases line up with TRBD2. The ends lost 3 bases at V and 0 bases at J; junction bases unmatched: 5. The CDR3 extends over 15 amino acids. CDR3 sequence: CASSFGGGLSYEQYF. CDR3 bases: TGTGCCAGCAGTTTTGGGGGGGGACTCTCCTACGAGCAGTACTTC.

This clonotype occurred a few times. This chain joins TRBV2 and TRBJ2-1; a possible D gene is TRBD2 (5 bases). This CDR3 contains 15 residues. Trimming pared 2 bases from V and 9 bases from J, leaving 17 bases between. CDR1 is SNHLY, CDR2 FYNNEI, per germline. The CDR3 loop is CASSEFVTTGAEQFF. The CDR3 nucleotides read TGTGCCAGCAGTGAATTCGTGACTACGGGCGCTGAGCAGTTCTTC.

This clonotype was detected a few times. The chain has TRBV7-9 and TRBJ1-1; 9 bases are shared with TRBD1. Germline lookup yields CDR1 SEHNR and CDR2 FQNEAQ (reference sequence). This CDR3 region has 14 residues. Trimming at V came to 3 bases and at J to 10 bases, leaving 9 bases not matched to a gene. As DNA, the CDR3 is TGTGCCAGCAGCTTTCAGCCCACGGACAGGGGAGCTTTCTTT. Encoded protein: CASSFQPTDRGAFF.

The rearrangement uses TRBV11-2 and TRBJ2-1; 7 bases line up with TRBD1. V trimming: 5 bases; J trimming: 4 bases; junction bases outside the gene matches: 11. The germline V gene encodes CDR1 SGHAT and CDR2 FQNNGV. The CDR3 loop spans 16 amino acids. DNA of the CDR3: TGTGCCAGCAGCCAACAAGGGACAGTGGGATACAATGAGCAGTTCTTC. This encodes CASSQQGTVGYNEQFF.

At least ten counts were recorded for this clonotype. The chain joins TRBV6-5 to TRBJ1-1; D may be TRBD1 (5 bases). V was trimmed by 4 bases and J by 1 base, leaving 13 bases between them. Per the germline V gene, CDR1 is MNHEY and CDR2 is SVGAGI. This CDR3 region has 15 residues. The CDR3 bases are TGTGCCAGCAGTTTGGGGGAACAGAGGAACACTGAAGCTTTCTTT. Translated, it gives CASSLGEQRNTEAFF.

This clonotype was picked up many times. The genes are TRBV28 and TRBJ1-5, with 8 positions matching TRBD1. CDR1 is MDHEN and CDR2 is SYDVKM in the germline V gene. Germline trimming cut 6 bases from V and 7 bases from J; bases unmatched to any gene: 11. The CDR3 has 15 amino acids. CDR3 loop: CASRLSDRGGQPQHF. CDR3 coding DNA: TGTGCCAGCAGACTCTCCGACAGGGGAGGACAGCCCCAGCATTTT. The full variable domain, completed using reference TRBV28 and TRBJ1-5, is DVKVTQSSRYLVKRTGEKVFLECVQDMDHENMFWYRQDPGLGLRLIYFSYDVKMKEKGDIPEGYSVSREKKERFSLILESASTNQTSMYLCASRLSDRGGQPQHFGDGTRLSIL.

The rearrangement joins TRBV18 to TRBJ1-2; D gene unclear. The V gene lost 1 base and the J gene lost 1 base, with 16 bases spanning the gap. The CDR3 spans 17 residues. Germline lookup yields CDR1 KGHSH and CDR2 LQKENI. In nucleotides, the CDR3 is TGTGCCAGCTCACCACAACGCAGTAGTTTAGTTAACTATGGCTACACCTTC. This sequence encodes CASSPQRSSLVNYGYTF.

The V gene is TRBV4-1, the J gene TRBJ2-2; D might be TRBD2 (5 bases). This CDR3 comprises 15 residues. V was trimmed by 3 bases and J by 2 bases, leaving 10 bases between them. The germline V gene has CDR1 MGHRA and CDR2 YSYEKL. The chain's CDR3 is CASSQTGINTGELFF. The DNA of the CDR3 is TGCGCCAGCAGCCAGACGGGGATTAACACCGGGGAGCTGTTTTTT.

This clonotype was picked up many times. The rearrangement uses TRBV5-4 and TRBJ2-5; 10 nucleotides line up with TRBD2. Trimming removed 2 bases from V and 9 bases from J; junction bases left unmatched: 16. CDR1 SGHNT and CDR2 YYREEE come from the germline V gene (reference sequence). The CDR3 consists of 17 residues. CDR3 coding DNA: TGTGCCAGCAGCTTCGCTCTAGCGGGGGACCTAAGGGAGGCCCAGTACTTC. Protein: CASSFALAGDLREAQYF. The variable domain in full, with the rest retrieved from reference TRBV5-4 and TRBJ2-5, is ETGVTQSPTHLIKTRGQQVTLRCSSQSGHNTVSWYQQALGQGPQFIFQYYREEENGRGNFPPRFSGLQFPNYSSELNVNALELDDSALYLCASSFALAGDLREAQYFGPGTRLLVL.

This clonotype was observed at least ten times. This rearrangement joins TRBV7-2 to TRBJ1-4; D is possibly TRBD1 (6 bases). The CDR3 contains 14 residues. Germline-derived CDR1 and CDR2 are SGHTA and FQGNSA. V was pared by 4 bases and J by 5 bases, with 11 bases between. The CDR3 nucleotides read TGTGCCAGCAGCTCCGGGACATTAAATGAAAAACTGTTTTTT. Amino acid sequence: CASSSGTLNEKLFF.

This clonotype has a handful of counts. The CDR3 DNA reads as TGTGCCAGCAGCCGCGCTGCCGTCTTAGGAAACACCATATATTTT. Its translation is CASSRAAVLGNTIYF. J is TRBJ1-3 and V is TRBV6-5; D uncertain. The CDR3 extends over 15 amino acids. Germline V lookup: CDR1 MNHEY, CDR2 SVGAGI. V shed 6 bases and J shed 4 bases, with 16 bases lying between them.

About this clonotype itself: A read error may explain this, as a much larger clone is one base away. The rearrangement links TRBV4-1 to TRBJ1-4; 8 bases are shared with TRBD1. Germline CDR1 and CDR2: MGHRA and YSYEKL. This CDR3 region has 16 residues. The DNA of the CDR3 is TGCACCAGCAGCCAACGCCACATGACAGGGGATGAAAAACTGTTTTTT. Its translation: CTSSQRHMTGDEKLFF.

This clonotype appeared a few times. The genes are TRBV4-1 and TRBJ1-1, with TRBD1 as a possible D gene (5 bases). V was pared by 0 bases and J by 3 bases, with 17 bases between. Germline CDR1 reads MGHRA; CDR2 reads YSYEKL. The CDR3 extends over 17 amino acids. The CDR3 protein is CASSQESRDGVDTEAFF. Written as DNA, the CDR3 is TGCGCCAGCAGCCAAGAAAGTCGGGACGGGGTAGACACTGAAGCTTTCTTT.

In regard to this clonotype: A clone one base away is much larger, so this may be a read error. V gene TRBV7-6 combines with J gene TRBJ2-1; either TRBD1 or TRBD2 may fit D (5 bases each). The CDR3 spans 18 residues. The germline V gene has CDR1 SGHVS and CDR2 FNYEAQ. The chain's CDR3 is CASSRNGKLVGVYNGQFF. The CDR3 DNA follows: TGTGCCAGCAGCCGCAATGGAAAACTAGTAGGGGTATACAATGGGCAGTTCTTC.

This clonotype was observed a handful of times. The chain recombines TRBV7-8 with TRBJ2-1; D is ambiguous. Germline assignment: CDR1 SGHVS and CDR2 FQNEAQ. Trimming removed 7 bases from V and 10 bases from J, with 8 bases in between. The CDR3 extends over 10 amino acids. The DNA of the CDR3 is TGTGCCAGCACCAGACCCGAGCAGTTCTTC. Amino acids: CASTRPEQFF. Variable domain in full (rest from reference TRBV7-8 and TRBJ2-1): GAGVSQSPRYKVAKRGQDVALRCDPISGHVSLFWYQQALGQGPEFLTYFQNEAQLDKSGLPSDRFFAERPEGSVSTLKIQRTQQEDSAVYLCASTRPEQFFGPGTRLTVL.

The V call is TRBV19, the J call TRBJ2-1, with D perhaps matching TRBD2 (6 bases). This CDR3 contains 18 residues. From germline, CDR1 is LNHDA and CDR2 SQIVND (reference sequence). V lost 2 bases to trimming and J lost 1 base, with 18 bases between them. The CDR3 DNA is TGTGCCAGTAGTATAAATAGCCCCCAACTAGCTTCCTACAATGAGCAGTTCTTC. It translates to CASSINSPQLASYNEQFF.

In its sample, this clonotype was seen many times. The chain has TRBV10-3 and TRBJ1-2; 8 bases match TRBD1. The length of the CDR3 is 15 residues. After removal of 2 bases from V and 7 bases from J, the junction contained 9 bases not matched to a gene. Germline V gene data show CDR1 as ENHRY and CDR2 as SYGVKD. DNA of the CDR3: TGTGCCATCAGTGAGAGAGAGGACAGGGCTAGTGGCTACACCTTC. Its translation: CAISEREDRASGYTF.

This clonotype has ten or more counts. The V and J genes are TRBV7-9 and TRBJ1-2; D unresolved. The germline V gene has CDR1 SEHNR and CDR2 FQNEAQ (reference sequence). With 4 bases removed from V and 0 bases from J, the gap between germline ends came to 12 bases. This CDR3 contains 15 residues. In nucleotides, the CDR3 is TGTGCCAGCAGCTCTAGTCAAATCTCTAACTATGGCTACACCTTC. Encoded protein: CASSSSQISNYGYTF.

This clonotype has only a few counts. The chain joins TRBV10-1 to TRBJ2-7; D is possibly TRBD1 or TRBD2 (5 bases each). The CDR3 covers 14 residues. Germline CDR1 reads WNHNN; CDR2 reads SYGVQD (reference sequence). Trimming left V 8 bases short and J 3 bases short, with 17 bases between. CDR3 protein: CASVMKGTYYEQYF. DNA of the CDR3: TGCGCCAGCGTGATGAAGGGGACCTACTACGAGCAGTACTTC.

CDR3 DNA: TGTGCCAGTAGCTCTGTTCGGGCTAGCCAAGAGACCCAGTACTTC. It codes for CASSSVRASQETQYF. The chain is built from TRBV19 and TRBJ2-5; D unclear. The ends were cut back, 6 bases at V and 1 base at J, with 15 bases in the middle. CDR3 length equals 15 residues. In germline, CDR1 is LNHDA, CDR2 SQIVND (reference sequence).

This clonotype was counted at least ten times. V and J are TRBV2 and TRBJ2-6; the D gene is possibly TRBD1 (5 bases). CDR3 size: 15 residues. The germline V and J ends were trimmed by 7 bases and 2 bases, with 12 bases remaining between them. Per germline, CDR1 SNHLY and CDR2 FYNNEI. The CDR3 DNA follows: TGTGCCAGCACTCAGGAACAGGCTGGGGCCAACGTCCTGACTTTC. Its protein product is CASTQEQAGANVLTF.

CDR3: CASSLSGIRGLQFF. The CDR3 nucleotides read TGTGCCAGCAGCTTATCCGGGATCCGGGGCCTGCAGTTCTTC. The V call is TRBV11-2, the J call TRBJ2-1; D might be TRBD1 or TRBD2, each matching 5 bases. Germline lookup yields CDR1 SGHAT and CDR2 FQNNGV. This CDR3 spans 14 amino acids. Trimming took off 2 bases at V and 12 bases at J, with 17 bases between the two ends.

This clonotype was counted between two and nine times. V and J are TRBV7-2 and TRBJ2-7, with D hard to call. CDR3 size: 15 residues. Trimming took off 5 bases at V and 5 bases at J, with 19 bases between the two ends. The germline CDR1 and CDR2 sequences are SGHTA and FQGNSA. The CDR3 region has the DNA TGTGCCAGCAGCCCCAGGTGGGATAGTCCCCACGAGCAGTACTTC. The encoded protein is CASSPRWDSPHEQYF.

This clonotype appeared a few times. CDR3 DNA sequence: TGTTCCTGTAGCGGACCTAGCACAGATACGCAGTATTTT. The encoded protein is CSCSGPSTDTQYF. This chain connects TRBV11-2 to TRBJ2-3, with D possibly being TRBD2 (6 bases). The CDR3 runs to 13 residues. CDR1 is SGHAT and CDR2 is FQNNGV in the germline V gene.

This sequence joins TRBV6-1 and TRBJ2-5; D not resolved. Germline V gene lookup returns CDR1 MNHNS and CDR2 SASEGT. V gave up 8 bases and J gave up 5 bases, with 15 bases separating them. The CDR3 has 13 residues. The CDR3 loop is CASRIGAQETQYF. DNA for the CDR3: TGTGCCAGCCGGATCGGCGCCCAGGAGACCCAGTACTTC.

V gene TRBV28 combines with J gene TRBJ2-5; possible D gene TRBD1, 7 bases. Germline lookup yields CDR1 MDHEN and CDR2 SYDVKM. CDR3 size: 16 residues. The V end lost 5 bases, the J end lost 3 bases, and 19 bases lay between the germline ends. In nucleotides, the CDR3 is TGTGCCAGCAGTCCGGCCAGGGGGGACCCAAAAGAGACCCAGTACTTC. Its translation is CASSPARGDPKETQYF.